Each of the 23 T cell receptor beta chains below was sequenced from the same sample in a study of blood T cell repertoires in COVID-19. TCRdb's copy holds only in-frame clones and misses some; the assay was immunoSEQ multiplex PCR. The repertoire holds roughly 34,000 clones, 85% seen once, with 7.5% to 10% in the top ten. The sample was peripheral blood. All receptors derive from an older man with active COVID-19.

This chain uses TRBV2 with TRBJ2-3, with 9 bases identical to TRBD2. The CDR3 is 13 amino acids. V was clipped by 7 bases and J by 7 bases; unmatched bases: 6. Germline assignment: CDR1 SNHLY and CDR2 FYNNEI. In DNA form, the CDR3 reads TGTGCCAGCACCGAGCGGGGGGCCTATACGCAGTATTTT. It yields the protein CASTERGAYTQYF.

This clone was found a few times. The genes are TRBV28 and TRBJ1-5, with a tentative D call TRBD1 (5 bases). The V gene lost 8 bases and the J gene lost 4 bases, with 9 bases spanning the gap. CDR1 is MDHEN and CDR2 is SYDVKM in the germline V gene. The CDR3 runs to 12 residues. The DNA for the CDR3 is TGTGCCAGCCGAACAGGAAATCAGCCCCAGCATTTT. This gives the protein CASRTGNQPQHF. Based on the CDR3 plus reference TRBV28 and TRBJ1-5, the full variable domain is DVKVTQSSRYLVKRTGEKVFLECVQDMDHENMFWYRQDPGLGLRLIYFSYDVKMKEKGDIPEGYSVSREKKERFSLILESASTNQTSMYLCASRTGNQPQHFGDGTRLSIL.

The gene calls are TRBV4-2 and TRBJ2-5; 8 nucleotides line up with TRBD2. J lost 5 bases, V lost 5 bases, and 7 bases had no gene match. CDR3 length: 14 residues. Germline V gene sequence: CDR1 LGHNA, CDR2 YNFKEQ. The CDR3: CASSYSGIGETQYF. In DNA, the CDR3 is TGTGCCAGCAGCTATAGCGGGATCGGGGAGACCCAGTACTTC.

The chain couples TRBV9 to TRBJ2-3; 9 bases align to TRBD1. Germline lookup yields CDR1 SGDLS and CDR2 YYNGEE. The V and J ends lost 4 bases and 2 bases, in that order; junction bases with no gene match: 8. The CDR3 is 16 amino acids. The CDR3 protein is CASSLSGTGHTDTQYF. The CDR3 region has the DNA TGTGCCAGCAGCTTATCCGGGACAGGGCACACAGATACGCAGTATTTT.

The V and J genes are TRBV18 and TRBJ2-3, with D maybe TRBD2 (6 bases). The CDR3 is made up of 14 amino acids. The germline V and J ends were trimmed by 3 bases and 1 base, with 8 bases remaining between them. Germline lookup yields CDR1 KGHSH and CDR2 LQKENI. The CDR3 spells CASSPGGGTDTQYF. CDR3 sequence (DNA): TGTGCCAGCTCACCGGGGGGAGGCACAGATACGCAGTATTTT.

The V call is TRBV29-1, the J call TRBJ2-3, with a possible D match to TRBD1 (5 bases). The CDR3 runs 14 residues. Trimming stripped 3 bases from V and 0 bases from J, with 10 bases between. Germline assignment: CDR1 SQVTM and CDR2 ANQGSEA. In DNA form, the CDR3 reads TGCAGCGTTGACCAGGGTGCTAGCACAGATACGCAGTATTTT. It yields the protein CSVDQGASTDTQYF.

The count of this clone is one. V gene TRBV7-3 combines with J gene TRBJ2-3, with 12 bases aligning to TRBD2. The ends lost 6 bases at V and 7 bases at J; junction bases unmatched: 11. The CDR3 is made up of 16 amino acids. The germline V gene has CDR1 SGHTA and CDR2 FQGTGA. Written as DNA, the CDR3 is TGTGCCAGCAGTTCGCCAGCCACTAGCGGGGGGAATACGCAGTATTTT. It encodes CASSSPATSGGNTQYF.

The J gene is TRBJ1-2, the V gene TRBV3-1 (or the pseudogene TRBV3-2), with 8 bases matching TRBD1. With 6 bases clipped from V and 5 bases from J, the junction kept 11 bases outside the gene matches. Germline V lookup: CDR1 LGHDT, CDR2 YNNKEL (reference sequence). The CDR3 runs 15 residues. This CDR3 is CASSATGEVSYGYTF. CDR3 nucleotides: TGTGCCAGCAGTGCGACAGGGGAGGTCTCGTATGGCTACACCTTC.

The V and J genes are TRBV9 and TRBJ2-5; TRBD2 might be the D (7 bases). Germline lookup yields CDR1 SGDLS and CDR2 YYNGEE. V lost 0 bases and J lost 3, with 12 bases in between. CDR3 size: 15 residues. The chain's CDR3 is CASSVGRGTKETQYF. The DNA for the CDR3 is TGTGCCAGCAGCGTAGGGCGGGGGACAAAAGAGACCCAGTACTTC. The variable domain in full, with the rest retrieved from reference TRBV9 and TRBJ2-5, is DSGVTQTPKHLITATGQRVTLRCSPRSGDLSVYWYQQSLDQGLQFLIQYYNGEERAKGNILERFSAQQFPDLHSELNLSSLELGDSALYFCASSVGRGTKETQYFGPGTRLLVL.

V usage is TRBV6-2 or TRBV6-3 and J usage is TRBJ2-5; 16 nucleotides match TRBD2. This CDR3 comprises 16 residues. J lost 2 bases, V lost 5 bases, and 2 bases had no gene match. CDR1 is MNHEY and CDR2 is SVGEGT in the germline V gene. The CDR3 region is CASSRGLAGGQETQYF. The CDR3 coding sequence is TGTGCCAGCAGTAGGGGACTAGCGGGGGGGCAAGAGACCCAGTACTTC.

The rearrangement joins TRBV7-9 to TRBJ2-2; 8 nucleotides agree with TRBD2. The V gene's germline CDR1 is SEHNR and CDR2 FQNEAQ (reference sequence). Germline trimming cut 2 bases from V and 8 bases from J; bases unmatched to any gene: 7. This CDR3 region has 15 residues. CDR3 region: CASSLKTSGHGELFF. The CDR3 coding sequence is TGTGCCAGCAGCTTAAAAACTAGCGGCCATGGGGAGCTGTTTTTT.

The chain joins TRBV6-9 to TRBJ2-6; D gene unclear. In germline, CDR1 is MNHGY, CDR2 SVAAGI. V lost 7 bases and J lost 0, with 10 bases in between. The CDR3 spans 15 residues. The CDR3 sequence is CASNPQVSGANVLTF. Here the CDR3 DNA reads TGTGCCAGCAATCCTCAGGTCTCTGGGGCCAACGTCCTGACTTTC.

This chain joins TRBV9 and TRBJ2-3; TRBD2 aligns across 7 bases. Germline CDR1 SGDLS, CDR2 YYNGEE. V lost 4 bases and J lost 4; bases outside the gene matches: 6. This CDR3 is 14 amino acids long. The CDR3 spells CASSPASGADTQYF. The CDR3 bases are TGTGCCAGCAGCCCCGCTAGCGGAGCAGATACGCAGTATTTT.

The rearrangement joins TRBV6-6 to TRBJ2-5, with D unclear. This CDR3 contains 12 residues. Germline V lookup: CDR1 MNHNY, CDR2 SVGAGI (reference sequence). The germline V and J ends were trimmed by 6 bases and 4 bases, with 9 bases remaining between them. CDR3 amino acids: CASSPLGETQYF. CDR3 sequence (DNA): TGTGCCAGCAGCCCCCTAGGAGAGACCCAGTACTTC.

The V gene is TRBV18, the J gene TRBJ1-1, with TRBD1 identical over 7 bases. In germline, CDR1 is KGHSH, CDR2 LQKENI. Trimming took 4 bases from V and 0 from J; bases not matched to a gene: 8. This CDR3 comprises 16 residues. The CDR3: CASSLNDRALNTEAFF. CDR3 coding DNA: TGTGCCAGCTCACTAAATGACAGGGCGTTGAACACTGAAGCTTTCTTT.

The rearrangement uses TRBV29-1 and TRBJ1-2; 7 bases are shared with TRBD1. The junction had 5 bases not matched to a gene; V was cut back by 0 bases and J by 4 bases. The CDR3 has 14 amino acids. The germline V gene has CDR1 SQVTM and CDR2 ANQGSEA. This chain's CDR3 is CSVEEDRLGYGYTF. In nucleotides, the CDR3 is TGCAGCGTTGAAGAGGACAGGCTCGGCTATGGCTACACCTTC.

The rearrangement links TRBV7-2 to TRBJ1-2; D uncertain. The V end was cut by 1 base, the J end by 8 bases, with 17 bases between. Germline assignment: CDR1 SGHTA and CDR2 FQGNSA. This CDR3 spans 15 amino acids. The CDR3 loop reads CASSLVTGSAGGYTF. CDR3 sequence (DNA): TGTGCCAGCAGCTTAGTTACGGGGAGTGCGGGGGGCTACACCTTC.

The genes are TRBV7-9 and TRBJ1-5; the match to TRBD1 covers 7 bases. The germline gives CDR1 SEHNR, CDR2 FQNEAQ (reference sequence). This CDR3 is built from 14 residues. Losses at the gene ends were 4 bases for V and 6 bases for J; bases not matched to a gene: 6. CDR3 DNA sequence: TGTGCCAGCAGCTCGGGACAGTCCCGTCAGCCCCAGCATTTT. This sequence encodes CASSSGQSRQPQHF.

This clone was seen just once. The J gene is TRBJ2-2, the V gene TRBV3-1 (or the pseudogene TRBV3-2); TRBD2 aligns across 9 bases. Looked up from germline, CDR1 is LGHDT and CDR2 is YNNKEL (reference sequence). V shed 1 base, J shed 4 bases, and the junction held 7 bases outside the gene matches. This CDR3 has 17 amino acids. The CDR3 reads CASSQGSGGFLTGELFF. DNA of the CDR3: TGTGCCAGCAGCCAAGGCAGCGGGGGGTTTCTCACCGGGGAGCTGTTTTTT.

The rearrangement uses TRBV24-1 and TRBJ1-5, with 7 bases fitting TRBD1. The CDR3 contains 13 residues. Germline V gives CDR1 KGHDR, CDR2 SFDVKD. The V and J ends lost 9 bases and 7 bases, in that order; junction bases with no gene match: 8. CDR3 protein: CATLTGFRQPQHF. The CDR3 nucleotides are TGTGCCACCTTGACAGGGTTTCGGCAGCCCCAGCATTTT.

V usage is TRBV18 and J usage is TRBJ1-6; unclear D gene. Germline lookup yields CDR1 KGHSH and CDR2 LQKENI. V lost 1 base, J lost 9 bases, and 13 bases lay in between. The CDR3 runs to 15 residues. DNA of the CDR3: TGTGCCAGCTCACCACTTGAGGAGGGTAGTTCACCCCTCCACTTT. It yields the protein CASSPLEEGSSPLHF. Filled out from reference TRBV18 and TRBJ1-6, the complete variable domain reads NAGVMQNPRHLVRRRGQEARLRCSPMKGHSHVYWYRQLPEEGLKFMVYLQKENIIDESGMPKERFSAEFPKEGPSILRIQQVVRGDSAAYFCASSPLEEGSSPLHFGNGTRLTVT.

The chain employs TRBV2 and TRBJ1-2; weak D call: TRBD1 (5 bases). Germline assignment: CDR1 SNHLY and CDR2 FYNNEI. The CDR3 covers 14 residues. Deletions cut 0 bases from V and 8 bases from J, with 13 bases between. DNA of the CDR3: TGTGCCAGCAGTGAAGCTAGGCAGGGTGACGGCTACACCTTC. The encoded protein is CASSEARQGDGYTF.

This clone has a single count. The CDR3 protein is CASSLSGTGGSLSEQYF. CDR3 DNA sequence: TGCGCCAGCAGTCTATCCGGGACAGGGGGATCCCTCTCCGAGCAGTACTTC. The rearrangement uses TRBV5-1 and TRBJ2-7, with 11 bases identical to TRBD1. The length of the CDR3 is 17 residues. Trimming removed 5 bases from V and 6 bases from J; junction bases left unmatched: 16. Per germline, CDR1 SGHRS and CDR2 YFSETQ.